The entry that follows covers one T cell receptor (beta chain) sequence. Its antigen is undetermined. The data derive from a study of cytomegalovirus exposure and HLA in healthy donors. Background on the study: A later analysis reported the same platform for the 90 to 150 validation repertoires and the roughly 670 first-cohort repertoires.

Clones were read by immunoSEQ multiplex PCR, and TCRdb kept only the in-frame ones, dropping some. Here the sample spans 260,000 or so clones, around nine tenths being singletons. Findings and limits, study-wide: Reports showed the classifier diagnosing cytomegalovirus status with high specificity and sensitivity. TCR beta chains numbering 150 to 200 were designated cytomegalovirus-associated. Testing in vitro showed a few CMV-associated chains specific for CMV antigens.

Looked up from germline, CDR1 is MDHEN and CDR2 is SYDVKM. The CDR3 loop spans 12 amino acids. Between the trimmed V and J ends, which lost 3 bases and 4 bases, there was a span of 6 bases. The sequenced sample was PBMCs. This sequence originates from a woman aged 18 to 35 in good health and CMV-seronegative. The chain is built from TRBV28 and TRBJ1-2; D gene ambiguous. The CDR3 loop is CASSFRSYGYTF. The CDR3 DNA is TGTGCCAGCAGTTTCCGCAGCTATGGCTACACCTTC.